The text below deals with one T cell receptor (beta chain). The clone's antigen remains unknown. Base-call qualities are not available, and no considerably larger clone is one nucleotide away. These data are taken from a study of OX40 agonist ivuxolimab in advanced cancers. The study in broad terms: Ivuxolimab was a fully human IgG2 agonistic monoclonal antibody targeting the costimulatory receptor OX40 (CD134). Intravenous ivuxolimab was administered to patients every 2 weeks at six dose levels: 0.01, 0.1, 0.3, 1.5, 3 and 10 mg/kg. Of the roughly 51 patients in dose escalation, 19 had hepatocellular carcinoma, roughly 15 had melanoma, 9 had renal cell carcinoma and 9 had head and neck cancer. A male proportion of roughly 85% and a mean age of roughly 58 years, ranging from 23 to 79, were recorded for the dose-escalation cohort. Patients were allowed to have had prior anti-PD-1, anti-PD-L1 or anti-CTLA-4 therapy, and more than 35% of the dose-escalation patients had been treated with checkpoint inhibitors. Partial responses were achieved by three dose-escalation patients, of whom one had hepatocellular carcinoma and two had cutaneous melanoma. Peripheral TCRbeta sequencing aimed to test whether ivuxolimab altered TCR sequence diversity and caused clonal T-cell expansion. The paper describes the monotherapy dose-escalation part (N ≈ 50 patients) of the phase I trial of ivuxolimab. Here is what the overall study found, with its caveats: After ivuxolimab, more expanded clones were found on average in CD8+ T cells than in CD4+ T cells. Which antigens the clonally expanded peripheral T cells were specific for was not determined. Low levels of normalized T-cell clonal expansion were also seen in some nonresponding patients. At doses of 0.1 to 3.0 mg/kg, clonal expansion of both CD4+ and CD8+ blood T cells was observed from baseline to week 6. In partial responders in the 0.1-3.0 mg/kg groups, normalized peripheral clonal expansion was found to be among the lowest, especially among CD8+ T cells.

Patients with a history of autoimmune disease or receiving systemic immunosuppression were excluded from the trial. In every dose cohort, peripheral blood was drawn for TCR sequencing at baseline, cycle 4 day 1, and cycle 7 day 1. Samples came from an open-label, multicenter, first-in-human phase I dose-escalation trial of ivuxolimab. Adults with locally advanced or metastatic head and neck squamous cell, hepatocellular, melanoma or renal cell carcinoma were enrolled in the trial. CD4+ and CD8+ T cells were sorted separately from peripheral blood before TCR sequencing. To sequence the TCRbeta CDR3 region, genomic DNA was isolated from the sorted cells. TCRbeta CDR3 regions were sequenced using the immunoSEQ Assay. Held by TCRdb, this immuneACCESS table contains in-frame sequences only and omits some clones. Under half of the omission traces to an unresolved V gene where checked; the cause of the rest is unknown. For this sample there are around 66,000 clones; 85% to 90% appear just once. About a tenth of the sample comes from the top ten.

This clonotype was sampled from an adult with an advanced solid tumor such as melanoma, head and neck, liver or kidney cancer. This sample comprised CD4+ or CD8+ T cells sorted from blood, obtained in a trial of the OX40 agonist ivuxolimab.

The CDR3 reads as follows: CASSPFYEQYF. In nucleotide form, the sequence is TGTGCCAGCAGCCCCTTCTACGAGCAGTACTTC. Here the chain combines TRBV11-2 and TRBJ2-7; no D gene call is confident. The germline V gene gives CDR1 as SGHAT and CDR2 as FQNNGV. Measured from the cysteine to the phenylalanine, the CDR3 is 11 residues long. Of the read, only the CDR3 DNA is kept; its 33 bases are in frame from base 1. V and J are truncated by 5 bases and 3 bases respectively, leaving an intervening sequence of 5 bases.